This entry lists 11 T cell receptor beta chains sequenced from one sample in a study of PD-1 blockade in classical Hodgkin lymphoma. Sequencing was performed with immunoSEQ multiplex PCR; in TCRdb, only in-frame clones are kept and a portion is missing. The repertoire holds 25,000 to 35,000 clones, 90% to 95% seen once, with around 2.5% in the top ten. The sample's time point: newly diagnosed, previously untreated cHL patient sample. The sample taken for sequencing was peripheral blood mononuclear cells (PBMCs). The receptors shown here come from a human donor with classical Hodgkin lymphoma.

The chain is built from TRBV19 and TRBJ2-3; D is ambiguous. Trimming cost V 8 bases and J 1 base, with 10 bases left between them. This CDR3 is built from 13 residues. The germline V gene has CDR1 LNHDA and CDR2 SQIVND (reference sequence). The CDR3: CASCLPGTDTQYF. The CDR3 coding sequence is TGTGCCAGTTGTTTGCCGGGCACAGATACGCAGTATTTT.

This rearrangement joins TRBV5-1 to TRBJ2-1; tentatively, D is TRBD2 (6 bases). V lost 1 base, J lost 5 bases, and 19 bases lay in between. The CDR3 spans 17 residues. Germline values: CDR1 SGHRS, CDR2 YFSETQ. The CDR3 region is CASSLRGLAGRDNEQFF. CDR3 DNA: TGCGCCAGCAGCTTGCGAGGGTTGGCGGGGCGGGACAATGAGCAGTTCTTC.

This sequence joins TRBV28 and TRBJ1-4; the D gene is possibly TRBD1 (5 bases). CDR1 is MDHEN, CDR2 SYDVKM, per germline. The V gene lost 6 bases and the J gene lost 5 bases, with 16 bases spanning the gap. The CDR3 runs 15 residues. The CDR3, as DNA: TGTGCCAGCAGGACCCTGGGGGGGTTAAATGAAAAACTGTTTTTT. Translated, it gives CASRTLGGLNEKLFF.

This chain connects TRBV7-2 to TRBJ2-3; 9 nucleotides match TRBD2. After removal of 5 bases from V and 7 bases from J, the junction contained 10 bases not matched to a gene. Looked up from germline, CDR1 is SGHTA and CDR2 is FQGNSA. The CDR3 spans 15 residues. The CDR3 loop reads CASSRSGTSHYTQYF. DNA for the CDR3: TGTGCCAGCAGCCGGAGTGGGACTAGCCACTATACGCAGTATTTT.

The rearrangement uses TRBV19 and TRBJ2-1; TRBD1 or TRBD2 may be the D gene (6 bases each). Between the trimmed V and J ends, which lost 3 bases and 4 bases, there was a span of 13 bases. The CDR3 totals 15 residues. The germline V gene encodes CDR1 LNHDA and CDR2 SQIVND (reference sequence). This CDR3 is CASSMPGGGYNEQFF. CDR3 nucleotide sequence: TGTGCCAGTAGTATGCCTGGAGGGGGATACAATGAGCAGTTCTTC. The full variable domain, rest sourced from reference TRBV19 and TRBJ2-1, is DGGITQSPKYLFRKEGQNVTLSCEQNLNHDAMYWYRQDPGQGLRLIYYSQIVNDFQKGDIAEGYSVSREKKESFPLTVTSAQKNPTAFYLCASSMPGGGYNEQFFGPGTRLTVL.

The rearrangement uses TRBV13 and TRBJ2-3; 9 bases agree with TRBD1. The CDR3 totals 14 residues. Trimming at V came to 5 bases and at J to 3 bases, leaving 3 bases not matched to a gene. Germline V gives CDR1 PRHDT, CDR2 FYEKMQ (reference sequence). The CDR3 reads CASSPGTGTDTQYF. In DNA form, the CDR3 reads TGTGCCAGCAGCCCCGGGACAGGGACAGATACGCAGTATTTT. The full variable domain, rest sourced from reference TRBV13 and TRBJ2-3, is AAGVIQSPRHLIKEKRETATLKCYPIPRHDTVYWYQQGPGQDPQFLISFYEKMQSDKGSIPDRFSAQQFSDYHSELNMSSLELGDSALYFCASSPGTGTDTQYFGPGTRLTVL.

The chain is built from TRBV6-5 and TRBJ2-2, with D perhaps TRBD1 (6 bases). Germline V gives CDR1 MNHEY, CDR2 SVGAGI. This CDR3 is built from 13 residues. The ends were cut back, 6 bases at V and 7 bases at J, with 12 bases in the middle. The CDR3 region is CASRRGRNGELFF. In nucleotides, the CDR3 is TGTGCCAGCAGGAGGGGGAGAAACGGGGAGCTGTTTTTT.

V gene TRBV30 combines with J gene TRBJ2-7; TRBD2 matches at 7 bases. The V gene end was trimmed by 3 bases and the J gene end by 4 bases; junction bases not matched to a gene: 9. The CDR3 has 14 amino acids. The V gene's germline CDR1 is GTSNPN and CDR2 SVGIG (reference sequence). DNA for the CDR3: TGTGCCTGGAGCCGGGGAGGGGCGCGGTACGAGCAGTACTTC. This translates into CAWSRGGARYEQYF. The full variable domain, completed using reference TRBV30 and TRBJ2-7, is SQTIHQWPATLVQPVGSPLSLECTVEGTSNPNLYWYRQAAGRGLQLLFYSVGIGQISSEVPQNLSASRPQDRQFILSSKKLLLSDSGFYLCAWSRGGARYEQYFGPGTRLTVT.

The chain recombines TRBV6-4 with TRBJ2-3, with D hard to call. The CDR3 has 13 residues. The V end was cut by 3 bases, the J end by 1 base, with 5 bases between. Germline V gives CDR1 MRHNA, CDR2 SNTAGT. The CDR3 is CASSDVRTDTQYF. CDR3 sequence (DNA): TGTGCCAGCAGTGATGTCCGCACAGATACGCAGTATTTT.

The chain carries TRBV27 and TRBJ2-6; the match to TRBD1 covers 9 bases. Germline loops: CDR1 MNHEY, CDR2 SMNVEV (reference sequence). This CDR3 has 15 residues. V lost 4 bases, J lost 4 bases, and 2 bases stayed unmatched. The CDR3 loop is CASSYRGPGANVLTF. The CDR3 DNA follows: TGTGCCAGCAGTTACAGGGGGCCAGGGGCCAACGTCCTGACTTTC.

J is TRBJ1-2 and V is TRBV19; 8 nucleotides line up with TRBD1. CDR3 size: 13 residues. Unmatched junction bases numbered 7, after V lost 6 bases and J lost 7 bases. Germline V CDR1 and CDR2: LNHDA, SQIVND (reference sequence). The CDR3 coding sequence is TGTGCCAGTAGGGGGACAGGAGACAGTGGCTACACCTTC. This codes for CASRGTGDSGYTF. Based on the CDR3 plus reference TRBV19 and TRBJ1-2, the full variable domain is DGGITQSPKYLFRKEGQNVTLSCEQNLNHDAMYWYRQDPGQGLRLIYYSQIVNDFQKGDIAEGYSVSREKKESFPLTVTSAQKNPTAFYLCASRGTGDSGYTFGSGTRLTVV.